This T cell receptor (beta chain) appears in the sequencing data of a study of T cell responses to AZD1222 COVID-19 vaccine. Whole-study results and caveats: Unmutated variant regions reportedly attract nearly half of all spike-specific TCRs. An increase in Spike-specific TCR breadth and depth was observed after two AZD1222 doses. Among vaccine-associated CD4 TCRs, coverage spanned spike, with dominance at 160-218 and 743-854.

In the case of this clone: The antigen remains undetermined.

Clones were read by immunoSEQ multiplex PCR, and TCRdb kept only the in-frame ones, dropping some. Among 200,000 or so clones listed, around 92% were seen once. This CDR3 has 16 residues. Germline CDR1 is MDHEN and CDR2 is SYDVKM. Trimming pared 6 bases from V and 2 bases from J, leaving 20 bases between. Source: peripheral blood, taken on day 0 of AZD1222 vaccination. The receptor was isolated from an adult in good health. The chain links TRBV28 to TRBJ2-7; D is ambiguous. This chain's CDR3 is CASSPISWQAPYEQYF. CDR3 in DNA: TGTGCCAGCAGCCCAATCTCCTGGCAGGCACCCTACGAGCAGTACTTC.